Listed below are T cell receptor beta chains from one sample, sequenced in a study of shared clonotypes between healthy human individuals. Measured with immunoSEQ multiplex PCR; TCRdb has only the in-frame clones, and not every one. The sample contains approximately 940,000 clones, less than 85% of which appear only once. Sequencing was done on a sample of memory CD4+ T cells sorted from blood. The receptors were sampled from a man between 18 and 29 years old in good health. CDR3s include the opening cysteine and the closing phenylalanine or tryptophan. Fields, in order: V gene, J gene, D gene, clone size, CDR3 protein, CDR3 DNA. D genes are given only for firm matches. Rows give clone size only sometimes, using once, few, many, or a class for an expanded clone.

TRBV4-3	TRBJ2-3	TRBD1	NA	CASSQSGTGDDTQYF	TGCGCCAGCAGCCAATCCGGGACAGGGGACGATACGCAGTATTTT
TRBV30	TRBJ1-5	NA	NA	CAWSSKHRRDQPQHF	TGTGCCTGGAGTAGTAAACACAGGAGAGATCAGCCCCAGCATTTT
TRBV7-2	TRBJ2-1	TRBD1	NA	CASSLGTGRMNEQFF	TGTGCCAGCAGCTTAGGGACAGGGCGAATGAATGAGCAGTTCTTC
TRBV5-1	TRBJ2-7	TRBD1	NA	CASSQSGTGTGEQYF	TGCGCCAGCAGCCAATCAGGGACAGGGACGGGGGAGCAGTACTTC
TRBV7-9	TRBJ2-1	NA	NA	CASSRLYEQFF	TGTGCCAGCAGCCGCCTCTATGAGCAGTTCTTC
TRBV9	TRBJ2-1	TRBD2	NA	CASSVGGSGSEYNEQFF	TGTGCCAGCAGCGTAGGGGGAAGCGGGAGTGAGTACAATGAGCAGTTCTTC
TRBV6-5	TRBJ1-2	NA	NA	CASRRGGGGYTF	TGTGCCAGCAGGAGGGGCGGGGGCGGCTACACCTTC
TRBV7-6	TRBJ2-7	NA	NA	CASSLGSGSSYEQYF	TGTGCCAGCAGCTTAGGTTCAGGGTCTTCCTACGAGCAGTACTTC
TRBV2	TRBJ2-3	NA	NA	CASTSQSSMYTQYF	TGTGCCAGCACCTCCCAAAGTAGCATGTATACGCAGTATTTT
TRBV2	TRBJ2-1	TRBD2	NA	CASSEEGLAYNEQFF	TGTGCCAGCAGTGAAGAGGGACTAGCGTACAATGAGCAGTTCTTC
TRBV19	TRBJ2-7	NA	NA	CASRKSQGLGSYEQYF	TGTGCCAGTAGAAAATCCCAGGGTCTTGGCTCCTACGAGCAGTACTTC
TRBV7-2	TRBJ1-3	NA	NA	CASSLAGALSGNTIYF	TGTGCCAGCAGCTTAGCGGGAGCACTCTCTGGAAACACCATATATTTT
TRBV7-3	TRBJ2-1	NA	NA	CASSPTRGEQFF	TGTGCCAGCAGCCCAACTAGAGGTGAGCAGTTCTTC
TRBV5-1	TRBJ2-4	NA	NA	CASSLYEGRNIQYF	TGCGCCAGCAGCTTGTATGAGGGTCGGAACATTCAGTACTTC
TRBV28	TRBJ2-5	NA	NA	CASSPDSYQETQYF	TGTGCCAGCAGCCCTGACAGTTACCAAGAGACCCAGTACTTC
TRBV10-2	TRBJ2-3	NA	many	CASLDYTDTQYF	TGCGCCAGCCTGGACTACACAGATACGCAGTATTTT
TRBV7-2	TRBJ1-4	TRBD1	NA	CASSSGQGGEKLFF	TGTGCCAGCAGTTCGGGACAGGGGGGAGAAAAACTGTTTTTT
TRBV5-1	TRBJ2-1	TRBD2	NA	CASSLAGGSSHEQFF	TGCGCCAGCAGCTTGGCGGGAGGTTCGAGTCATGAGCAGTTCTTC
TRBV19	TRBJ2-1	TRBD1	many	CASSIGGTGAASYNEQFF	TGTGCCAGTAGTATAGGGGGAACAGGGGCCGCCTCCTACAATGAGCAGTTCTTC
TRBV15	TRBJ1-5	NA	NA	CATSRDLGNNQPQHF	TGTGCCACCAGCAGAGATTTGGGGAACAATCAGCCCCAGCATTTT
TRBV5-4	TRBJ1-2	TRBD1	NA	CASSLSGTGYGYTF	TGTGCCAGCAGCTTGAGCGGGACAGGGTATGGCTACACCTTC
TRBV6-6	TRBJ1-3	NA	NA	CASSYMSNSGNTIYF	TGTGCCAGCAGTTACATGTCTAACTCTGGAAACACCATATATTTT
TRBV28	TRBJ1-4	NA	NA	CASSPPGANEKLFF	TGTGCCAGCAGTCCCCCCGGGGCTAATGAAAAACTGTTTTTT
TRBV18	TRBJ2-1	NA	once	CASSPGRSNEQFF	TGTGCCAGCTCTCCGGGACGTTCCAATGAGCAGTTCTTC
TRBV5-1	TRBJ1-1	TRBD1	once	CASSPVTGVNEAFF	TGCGCCAGCAGCCCCGTGACAGGGGTGAATGAAGCTTTCTTT
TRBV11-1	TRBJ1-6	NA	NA	CASSLQVSSTNSPLHF	TGTGCCAGCAGTTTACAGGTATCCAGCACTAATTCACCCCTCCACTTT
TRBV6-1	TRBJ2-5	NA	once	CAAGRQAETQYF	TGTGCCGCTGGAAGGCAGGCAGAGACCCAGTACTTC
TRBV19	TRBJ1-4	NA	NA	CASSFGRGTNEKLFF	TGTGCCAGTAGTTTTGGTCGTGGAACTAATGAAAAACTGTTTTTT
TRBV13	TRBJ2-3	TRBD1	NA	CASSFRQGPTDTQYF	TGTGCCAGCAGCTTTCGACAGGGTCCCACAGATACGCAGTATTTT
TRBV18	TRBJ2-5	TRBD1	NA	CASSRDRGQETQYF	TGTGCCAGCTCAAGGGACAGGGGGCAAGAGACCCAGTACTTC
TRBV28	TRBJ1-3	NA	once	CASIPERVRSGNTIYF	TGTGCCAGCATCCCCGAGAGGGTAAGGTCTGGAAACACCATATATTTT
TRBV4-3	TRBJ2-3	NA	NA	CASSQARGKYPDTQYF	TGCGCCAGCAGCCAAGCGCGAGGGAAGTACCCAGATACGCAGTATTTT
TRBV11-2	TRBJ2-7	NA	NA	CASSFLGGEQYF	TGTGCCAGCAGCTTTTTAGGGGGCGAGCAGTACTTC
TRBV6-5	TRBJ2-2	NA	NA	CASTPGTGELFF	TGTGCCAGCACCCCCGGCACCGGGGAGCTGTTTTTT
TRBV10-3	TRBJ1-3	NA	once	CAISETSSGNTIYF	TGTGCCATCAGTGAGACAAGCTCTGGAAACACCATATATTTT
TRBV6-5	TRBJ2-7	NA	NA	CASSYSGGAFSYEQYF	TGTGCCAGCAGTTACTCTGGGGGGGCCTTCTCCTACGAGCAGTACTTC
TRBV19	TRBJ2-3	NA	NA	CASRNWRAPSTDTQYF	TGTGCCAGTAGGAATTGGAGGGCCCCTAGCACAGATACGCAGTATTTT
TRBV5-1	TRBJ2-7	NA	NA	CASSAGQPGYGEQYF	TGCGCCAGCAGCGCGGGACAGCCAGGCTACGGGGAGCAGTACTTC
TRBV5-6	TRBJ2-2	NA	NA	CASSLLGQGLNTGELFF	TGTGCCAGCAGCTTGCTTGGTCAGGGGCTAAACACCGGGGAGCTGTTTTTT
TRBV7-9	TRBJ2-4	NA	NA	CASSLASSEGIQYF	TGTGCCAGCAGCTTAGCGAGTAGCGAGGGCATTCAGTACTTC
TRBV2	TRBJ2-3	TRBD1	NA	CASGTGSDTQYF	TGTGCCAGCGGGACAGGGTCCGATACGCAGTATTTT
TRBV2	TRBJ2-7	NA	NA	CASRELYEQYF	TGTGCCAGCAGGGAACTTTACGAGCAGTACTTC
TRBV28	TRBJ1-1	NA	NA	CASSWASMNTEAFF	TGTGCCAGCAGTTGGGCAAGCATGAACACTGAAGCTTTCTTT
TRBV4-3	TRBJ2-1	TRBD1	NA	CASSQKMSRDRATNEQFF	TGCGCCAGCAGCCAAAAGATGAGTCGGGACAGGGCTACAAATGAGCAGTTCTTC
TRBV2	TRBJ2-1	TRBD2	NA	CATSGGAPGEQFF	TGTGCCACAAGCGGGGGGGCCCCTGGGGAGCAGTTCTTC
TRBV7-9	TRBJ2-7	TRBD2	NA	CASSFFLGEREIEQYF	TGTGCCAGCAGCTTCTTCCTTGGCGAGCGGGAGATCGAGCAGTACTTC
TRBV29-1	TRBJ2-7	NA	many	CSVEKDLEQYF	TGCAGCGTTGAAAAGGACCTCGAGCAGTACTTC